This T cell receptor beta chain was sequenced during a study of identical twins. Only a few counts were recorded for this clonotype. Carrying unique molecular identifiers, the cDNA also gained a universal primer site through template switching. MiXCR, run by TCRdb on the 5' RACE reads, gives a single entry per CDR3 protein. The sample gives under 900,000 distinct CDR3 sequences, roughly 18% of which show up once; around 13% is in the top ten. The germline V gene encodes CDR1 ENHRY and CDR2 SYGVKD. The CDR3 sequence is 14 residues long. Trimming took 4 bases from V and 2 from J, leaving 9 bases between them. The same data also contributed to another study, on T cells expressing NK-cell markers. As that report states: All TCR beta repertoires analysed originated from sorted CD3+CD56+NKG2C+, CD3+CD56+NKG2C- and CD3+CD56-NKG2C+ T cells. One of the eight sequenced donors was seronegative, whereas the other seven were HCMV-seropositive. Several donors had dominant NKG2C+ clonotypes that comprised about 1.0-8% of their CD8+ T cells.

The chain recombines TRBV10-3 with TRBJ2-1; tentatively, D is TRBD1 (5 bases). The source is a woman under 30 in good health. Sequencing used PBMCs. The CDR3 is CAISVGQTYNEQFF. In nucleotides, the CDR3 is TGTGCCATCAGTGTGGGGCAGACCTACAATGAGCAGTTCTTC.